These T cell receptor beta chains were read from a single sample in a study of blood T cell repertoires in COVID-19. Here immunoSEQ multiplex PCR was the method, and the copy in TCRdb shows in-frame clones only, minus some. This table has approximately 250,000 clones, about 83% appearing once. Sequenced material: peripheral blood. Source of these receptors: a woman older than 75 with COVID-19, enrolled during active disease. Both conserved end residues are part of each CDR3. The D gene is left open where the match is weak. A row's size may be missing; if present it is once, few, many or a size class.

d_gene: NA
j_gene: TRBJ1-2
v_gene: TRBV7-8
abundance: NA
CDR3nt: TGTGCCAGCAGCTTTCTCGGGGCGGGAAGTGGCTACACCTTC
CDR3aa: CASSFLGAGSGYTF

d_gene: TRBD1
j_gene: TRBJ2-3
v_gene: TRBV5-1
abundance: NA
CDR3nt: TGCGCCAGCAGCTTCACCGGGACAGGGACGGGGATTACAGATACGCAGTATTTT
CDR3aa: CASSFTGTGTGITDTQYF

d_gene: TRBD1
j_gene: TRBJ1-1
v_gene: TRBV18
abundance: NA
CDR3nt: TGTGCCAGCTCACTTATTTGGGGACAGGATCCGAACACTGAAGCTTTCTTT
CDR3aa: CASSLIWGQDPNTEAFF

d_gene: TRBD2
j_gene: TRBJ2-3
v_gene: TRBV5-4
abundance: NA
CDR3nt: TGTGCCAGCAAACCCGGGGGGAGCGCAGATACGCAGTATTTT
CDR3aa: CASKPGGSADTQYF

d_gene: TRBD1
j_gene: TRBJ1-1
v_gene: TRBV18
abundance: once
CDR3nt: TGTGCCAGCTCCCCGACCCAGGGGGCTGGGTACACTGAAGCTTTCTTT
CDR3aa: CASSPTQGAGYTEAFF

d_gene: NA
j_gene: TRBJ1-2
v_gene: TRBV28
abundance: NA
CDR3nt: TGTGCCAGCAGTACCCAGACGGGTAACTATGGCTACACCTTC
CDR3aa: CASSTQTGNYGYTF

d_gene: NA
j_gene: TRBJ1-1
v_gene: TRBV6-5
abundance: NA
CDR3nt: TGTGCCAGCAGCTCTCAAGGGGGTTTGAACACTGAAGCTTTCTTT
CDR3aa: CASSSQGGLNTEAFF

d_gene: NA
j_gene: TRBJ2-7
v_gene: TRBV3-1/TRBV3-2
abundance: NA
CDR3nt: TGTGCCAGCAGCCAAGAGGGGACACTCTCCTACGAGCAGTACTTC
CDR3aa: CASSQEGTLSYEQYF

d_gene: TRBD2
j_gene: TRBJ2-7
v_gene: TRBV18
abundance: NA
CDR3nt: TGTGCCAGCTCACCACCGGAGGGGAGGGACGAGCAGTACTTC
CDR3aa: CASSPPEGRDEQYF

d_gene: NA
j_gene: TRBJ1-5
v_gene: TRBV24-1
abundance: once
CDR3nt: TGTGCCACCAGTGATTCAGGCGGGGCGGGGGACGGTCAGCCCCAGCATTTT
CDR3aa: CATSDSGGAGDGQPQHF

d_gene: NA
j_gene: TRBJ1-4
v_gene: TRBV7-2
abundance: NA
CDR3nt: TGTGCCAGCAGCTTAAGACCCAGGGGCGGTGAAAAACTGTTTTTT
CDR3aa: CASSLRPRGGEKLFF

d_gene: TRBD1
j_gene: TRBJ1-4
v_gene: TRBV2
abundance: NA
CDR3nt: TGTGCCAGCAGCACAGGGGCAAAAACTGAAAAACTGTTTTTT
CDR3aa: CASSTGAKTEKLFF

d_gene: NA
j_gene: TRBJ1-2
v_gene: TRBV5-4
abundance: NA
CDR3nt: TGTGCCAGCAGCTTGGGGCAGGGCACCTATGGCTACACCTTC
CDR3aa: CASSLGQGTYGYTF

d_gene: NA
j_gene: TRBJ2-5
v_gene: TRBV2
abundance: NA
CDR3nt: TGTGCCAGCAGTGAAACAGGGCCAGAGACCCAGTACTTC
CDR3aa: CASSETGPETQYF

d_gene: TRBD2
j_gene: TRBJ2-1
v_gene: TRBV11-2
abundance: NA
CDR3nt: TGTGCCAGCATTCCGACTAGCGGGGTATACAATGAGCAGTTCTTC
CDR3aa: CASIPTSGVYNEQFF

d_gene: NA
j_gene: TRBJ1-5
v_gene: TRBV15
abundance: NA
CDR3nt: TGTGCCACCAGTACCGTGGCAGGGGGCAATCAGCCCCAGCATTTT
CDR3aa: CATSTVAGGNQPQHF

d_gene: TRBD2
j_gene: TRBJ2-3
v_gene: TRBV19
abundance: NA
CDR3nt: TGTGCCAGTAGTATCTTCCCAGCGGGGGGTACCACAGATACGCAGTATTTT
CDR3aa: CASSIFPAGGTTDTQYF

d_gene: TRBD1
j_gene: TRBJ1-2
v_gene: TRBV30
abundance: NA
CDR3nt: TGTGCCTTACCGTTTCCGGGACAGGGAGATGGCTACACCTTC
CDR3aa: CALPFPGQGDGYTF

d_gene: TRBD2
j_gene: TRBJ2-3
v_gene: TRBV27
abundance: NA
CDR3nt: TGTGCCAGCAGGACTAGCGGGGGAGCGGATACGCAGTATTTT
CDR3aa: CASRTSGGADTQYF

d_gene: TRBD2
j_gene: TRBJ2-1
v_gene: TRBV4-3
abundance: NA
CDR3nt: TGCGCCAGCAGCCAGGGCTGGACTAGCGGGGGATCTCACAATGAGCAGTTCTTC
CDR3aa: CASSQGWTSGGSHNEQFF

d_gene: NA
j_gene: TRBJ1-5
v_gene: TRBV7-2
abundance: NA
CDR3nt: TGTGCCAGCAGTCAGCAGGGAAGGGGCAATCAGCCCCAGCATTTT
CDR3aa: CASSQQGRGNQPQHF

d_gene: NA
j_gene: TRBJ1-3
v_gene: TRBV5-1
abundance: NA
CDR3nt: TGCGCCAGCAGCTTGGGCGGAACAGGGCCGGCTGGAAACACCATATATTTT
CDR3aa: CASSLGGTGPAGNTIYF

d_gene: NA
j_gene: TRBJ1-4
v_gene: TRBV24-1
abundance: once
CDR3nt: TGTGCCACCAGTGATCCCCGAAAGGGAGATGAAAAACTGTTTTTT
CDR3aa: CATSDPRKGDEKLFF

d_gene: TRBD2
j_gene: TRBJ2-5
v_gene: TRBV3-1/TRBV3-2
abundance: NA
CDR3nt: TGTGCCAGCAGCCAAGATGGGCGGGGGGCAATCCAAGAGACCCAGTACTTC
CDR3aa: CASSQDGRGAIQETQYF

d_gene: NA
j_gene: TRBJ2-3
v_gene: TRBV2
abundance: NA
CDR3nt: TGTGCCTTTCAGACTGCTGCTGTGACAGATACGCAGTATTTT
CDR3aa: CAFQTAAVTDTQYF

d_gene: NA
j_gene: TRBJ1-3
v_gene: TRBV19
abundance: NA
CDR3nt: TGTGCCAGTATCTCTCTGAGGTCCTCTGGAAACACCATATATTTT
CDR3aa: CASISLRSSGNTIYF

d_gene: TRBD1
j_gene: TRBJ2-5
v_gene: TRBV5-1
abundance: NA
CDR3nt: TGCGCCACCGGGACAGGGAATGAAGAGACCCAGTACTTC
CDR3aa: CATGTGNEETQYF

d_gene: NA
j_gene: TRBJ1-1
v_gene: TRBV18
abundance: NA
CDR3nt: TGTGCCAGCTCACCAGCGGGAGTATCCATGAACACTGAAGCTTTCTTT
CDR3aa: CASSPAGVSMNTEAFF

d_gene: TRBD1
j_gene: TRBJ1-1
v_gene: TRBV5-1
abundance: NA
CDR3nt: TGCGCCAGCAGCTTGGAAGGGACAGGGAACACTGAAGCTTTCTTT
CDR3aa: CASSLEGTGNTEAFF

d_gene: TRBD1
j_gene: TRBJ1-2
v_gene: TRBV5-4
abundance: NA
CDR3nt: TGTGCCAGCAGCTTGGAGGGACAGGGACCCTATGGCTACACCTTC
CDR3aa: CASSLEGQGPYGYTF

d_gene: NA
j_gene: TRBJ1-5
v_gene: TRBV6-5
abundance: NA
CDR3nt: TGTGCCAGCAGTTTCGGACACGATCAGCCCCAGCATTTT
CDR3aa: CASSFGHDQPQHF

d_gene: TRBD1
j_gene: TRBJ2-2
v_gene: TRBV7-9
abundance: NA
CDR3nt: TGTGCCAGCAGCTTGGACAGGGCTACCGGGGAGCTGTTTTTT
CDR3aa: CASSLDRATGELFF

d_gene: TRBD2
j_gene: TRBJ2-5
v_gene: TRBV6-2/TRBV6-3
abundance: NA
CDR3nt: TGTGCCAGCAGTTACTCCCGGTTAGGTAGCGGGGCAGAGACCCAGTACTTC
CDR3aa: CASSYSRLGSGAETQYF

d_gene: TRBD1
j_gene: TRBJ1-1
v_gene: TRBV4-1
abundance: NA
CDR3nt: TGCGCCAGCAGCCAAGCCTATGGGACAGGGGGGCGAAACACTGAAGCTTTCTTT
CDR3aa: CASSQAYGTGGRNTEAFF

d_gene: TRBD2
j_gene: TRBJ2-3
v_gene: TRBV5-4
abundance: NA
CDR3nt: TGTGCCAGCAGCCCCGGGACTAGCGGGACTCGCACAGATACGCAGTATTTT
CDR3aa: CASSPGTSGTRTDTQYF

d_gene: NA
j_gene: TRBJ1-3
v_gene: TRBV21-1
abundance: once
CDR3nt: TGTGCCAGCGTTGAAACGGTGGACACCATATATTTT
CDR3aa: CASVETVDTIYF

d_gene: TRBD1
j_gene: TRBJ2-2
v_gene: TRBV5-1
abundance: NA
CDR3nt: TGCGCCAGCAGCTTGGCCTTGACCGACGGACAGGGCCTTCCAACCGGGGAGCTGTTTTTT
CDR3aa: CASSLALTDGQGLPTGELFF

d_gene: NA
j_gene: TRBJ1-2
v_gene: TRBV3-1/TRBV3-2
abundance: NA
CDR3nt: TGTGCCAGCAGCCAGGCAGGACTCTATGGCTACACCTTC
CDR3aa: CASSQAGLYGYTF

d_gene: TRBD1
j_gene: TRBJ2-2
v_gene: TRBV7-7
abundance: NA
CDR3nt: TGTGCCAGCAGATCCGGGACAGGGGTCACCGGGGAGCTGTTTTTT
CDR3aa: CASRSGTGVTGELFF

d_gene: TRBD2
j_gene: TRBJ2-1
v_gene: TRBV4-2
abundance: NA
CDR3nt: TGTGCCAGCAGCCCGGATCTAGCGGGGGGCTACAATGAGCAGTTCTTC
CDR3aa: CASSPDLAGGYNEQFF

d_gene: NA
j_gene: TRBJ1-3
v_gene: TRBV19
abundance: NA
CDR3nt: TGTGCCAGTAGTAAGAGAGGGACTGGAAACACCATATATTTT
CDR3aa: CASSKRGTGNTIYF

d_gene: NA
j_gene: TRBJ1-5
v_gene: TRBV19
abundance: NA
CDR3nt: TGTGCCAGTGGGGGGGGCCCAAGCAATCAGCCCCAGCATTTT
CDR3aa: CASGGGPSNQPQHF

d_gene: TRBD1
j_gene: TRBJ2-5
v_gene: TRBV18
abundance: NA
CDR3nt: TGTGCCAGCTCACTAGGGACAGGCGGGGAGACCCAGTACTTC
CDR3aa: CASSLGTGGETQYF

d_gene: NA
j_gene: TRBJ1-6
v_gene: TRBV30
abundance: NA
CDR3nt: TGTGCCTGGATCGAGGGGGGGACCTATAATTCACCCCTCCACTTT
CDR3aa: CAWIEGGTYNSPLHF

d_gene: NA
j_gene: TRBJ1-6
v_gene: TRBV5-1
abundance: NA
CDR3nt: TGCGCCAGCAGCCCAGGGACATTTTCTGGATCACCCCTCCACTTT
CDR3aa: CASSPGTFSGSPLHF

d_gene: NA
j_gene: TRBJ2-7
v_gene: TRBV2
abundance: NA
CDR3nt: TGTGCCAGCAGCTCAGGGGTTGGCTACGAGCAGTACTTC
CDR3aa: CASSSGVGYEQYF

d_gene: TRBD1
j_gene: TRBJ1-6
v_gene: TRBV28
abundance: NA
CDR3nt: TGTGCCAGCAGTGGGACAGGGAGAGGCAATTCACCCCTCCACTTT
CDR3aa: CASSGTGRGNSPLHF

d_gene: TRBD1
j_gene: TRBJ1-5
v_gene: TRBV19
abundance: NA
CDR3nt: TGTGCCAGTAGTACAGGGGGTGGTCAGCCCCAGCATTTT
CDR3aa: CASSTGGGQPQHF

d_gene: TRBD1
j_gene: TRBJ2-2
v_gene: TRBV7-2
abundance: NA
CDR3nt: TGTGCCAGCAGGTCCGGGACAGTGAACACCGGGGAGCTGTTTTTT
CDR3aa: CASRSGTVNTGELFF

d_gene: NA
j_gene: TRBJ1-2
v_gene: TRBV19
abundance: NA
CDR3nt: TGTGCCAGTAGTAACACCGGGGGGACCTATGGCTACACCTTC
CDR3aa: CASSNTGGTYGYTF

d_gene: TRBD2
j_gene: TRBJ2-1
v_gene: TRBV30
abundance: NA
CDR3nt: TGTGCCCGGGCTAGCGGGACCTACAATGAGCAGTTCTTC
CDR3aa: CARASGTYNEQFF

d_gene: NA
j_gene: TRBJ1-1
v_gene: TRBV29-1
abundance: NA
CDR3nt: TGCAGCGTTGTGGCGGGGAACACTGAAGCTTTCTTT
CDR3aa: CSVVAGNTEAFF

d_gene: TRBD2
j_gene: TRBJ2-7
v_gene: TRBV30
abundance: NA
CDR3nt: TGTGCCTGGAGTCGGCCTAGCGGGGGGGCCAGGAACGAGCAGTACTTC
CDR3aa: CAWSRPSGGARNEQYF

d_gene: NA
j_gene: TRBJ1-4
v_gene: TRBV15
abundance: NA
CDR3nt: TGTGCCACCAGCAGGCCCCGTCTCGAGACTAGGAATGAAAAACTGTTTTTT
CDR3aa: CATSRPRLETRNEKLFF

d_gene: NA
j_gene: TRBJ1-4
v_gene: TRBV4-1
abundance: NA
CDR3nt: TGCGCCAGCAGCCAAGAGGCGGTGGCTGAACTGTTTTTT
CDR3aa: CASSQEAVAELFF

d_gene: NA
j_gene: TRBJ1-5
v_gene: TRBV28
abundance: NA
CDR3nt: TGTGCCAGCAGAGGCGGTCAGCCCCAGCATTTT
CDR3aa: CASRGGQPQHF

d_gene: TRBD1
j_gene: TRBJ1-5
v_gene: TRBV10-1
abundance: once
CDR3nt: TGCGCCAGCAGTGAGTCGAAAGGGACAGGGGGTGTTTTCCAGCATTTT
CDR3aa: CASSESKGTGGVFQHF

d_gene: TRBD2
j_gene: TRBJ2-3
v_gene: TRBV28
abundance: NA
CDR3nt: TGTGCCAGCAGTTTCTTGGCGGGGGGTGCAGATACGCAGTATTTT
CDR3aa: CASSFLAGGADTQYF